This T cell receptor beta chain came from a study of metastatic and nonmetastatic thyroid tumors. About the study: The study looked at repertoires side by side in blood and in tumor or nodule tissue from malignant and benign thyroid patients. Overall study findings and caveats: A significant increase in TCR beta diversity was reportedly seen in malignant thyroid tumors relative to benign nodules, in blood and tumor.

V lost 6 bases, J lost 1 base, and 5 bases stayed unmatched. The CDR3 is 15 amino acids. CDR1 is SGHRS and CDR2 is YFSETQ in the germline V gene. The authors' processing: A distant-metastasis classifier for papillary thyroid cancer was built using CDR3 differences across clinicopathological groups. TCRdb re-called clones from the PCR reads using MiXCR. The V and J calls, along with clone size, are taken from TCRdb and not from the paper's own processing. Seen here are under 30,000 clones, 20% to 30% observed once, and the top ten hold around 2.5%. This clone showed up many times. The antigen is undetermined. Among the patients, none had received any treatment before thyroid surgery.

The chain combines TRBV5-1 with TRBJ2-3; 10 bases are a match to TRBD2. Specimen: blood. The receptor comes from a female donor with papillary thyroid cancer or a benign thyroid nodule (not recorded which). Some clones in this sample may be carry-over from other donors' samples. In DNA, the CDR3 is TGCGCCAGCACTCCCGGGACTAGCGGCACAGATACGCAGTATTTT. Residues: CASTPGTSGTDTQYF.